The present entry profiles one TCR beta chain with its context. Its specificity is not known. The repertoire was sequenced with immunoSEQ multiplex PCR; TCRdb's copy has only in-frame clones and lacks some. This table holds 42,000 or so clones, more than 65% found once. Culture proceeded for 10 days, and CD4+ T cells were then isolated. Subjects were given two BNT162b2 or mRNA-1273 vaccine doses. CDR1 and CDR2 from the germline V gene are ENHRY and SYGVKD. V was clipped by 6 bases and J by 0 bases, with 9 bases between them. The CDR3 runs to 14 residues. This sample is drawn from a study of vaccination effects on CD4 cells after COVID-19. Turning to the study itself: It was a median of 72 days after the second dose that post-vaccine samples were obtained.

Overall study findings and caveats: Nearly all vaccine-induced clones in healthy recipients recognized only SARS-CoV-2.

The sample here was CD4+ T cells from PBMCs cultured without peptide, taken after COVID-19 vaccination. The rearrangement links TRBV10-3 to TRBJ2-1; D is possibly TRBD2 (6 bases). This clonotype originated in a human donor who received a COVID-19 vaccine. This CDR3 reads CAISRGSSYNEQFF. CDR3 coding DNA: TGTGCCATCAGCCGGGGGAGCTCCTACAATGAGCAGTTCTTC.